A selection of T cell receptor beta chains follows, all from one sample in a study of vaccination effects on CD4 cells after COVID-19. Their recognized antigens are unknown. Produced via immunoSEQ multiplex PCR; TCRdb's table is partial and in-frame only. The data show approximately 46,000 clones, around 70% seen once. This specimen consisted of CD4+ T cells from PBMCs cultured without peptide, obtained before COVID-19 vaccination. Source of these receptors: a human donor who had a prior SARS-CoV-2 infection. Each CDR3 is given with its conserved first and last residue. D genes are given only for firm matches. Not every row has a clone size; where given, it reads once, few, many or a size class.

size	V	J	D	CDR3	DNA
-	TRBV6-5	TRBJ2-3	-	CASSDRDTATDTQYF	TGTGCCAGCAGCGACCGGGACACCGCCACAGATACGCAGTATTTT
-	TRBV7-8	TRBJ1-2	-	CASSLRSRGYGYTF	TGTGCCAGCAGCTTAAGGTCCAGGGGATATGGCTACACCTTC
-	TRBV5-1	TRBJ2-1	-	CASSLGILVYEQFF	TGCGCCAGCAGCTTGGGCATCTTGGTATATGAGCAGTTCTTC
-	TRBV30	TRBJ1-2	TRBD1	CAWRQGVIYGYTF	TGTGCCTGGAGACAGGGGGTGATCTATGGCTACACCTTC
-	TRBV7-3	TRBJ1-1	-	CASSFSTDTEAFF	TGTGCCAGCAGCTTCAGCACTGACACTGAAGCTTTCTTT
-	TRBV7-2	TRBJ2-4	-	CASSPGHSLLAKNIQYF	TGTGCCAGCAGCCCCGGACATTCCCTATTAGCCAAAAACATTCAGTACTTC
-	TRBV4-2	TRBJ1-2	-	CASSQQIGTQTYGYTF	TGTGCCAGCAGCCAACAGATCGGGACACAAACCTATGGCTACACCTTC
few	TRBV9	TRBJ2-7	-	CASSVRQEPTKQYF	TGTGCCAGCAGCGTCAGACAGGAGCCCACAAAGCAGTACTTC
-	TRBV5-1	TRBJ2-7	-	CASSYDGTYEQYF	TGCGCCAGCAGTTACGACGGGACCTACGAGCAGTACTTC
-	TRBV5-1	TRBJ2-5	TRBD2	CASSAGTTQETQYF	TGCGCCAGCAGCGCCGGGACTACTCAAGAGACCCAGTACTTC
few	TRBV5-5	TRBJ1-3	-	CASSSEAGNTIYF	TGTGCCAGCAGCTCGGAAGCGGGAAACACCATATATTTT
-	TRBV7-8	TRBJ2-1	-	CASSFRDPTWGEQFF	TGTGCCAGCAGCTTCCGGGACCCTACTTGGGGTGAGCAGTTCTTC
once	TRBV2	TRBJ1-2	-	CASSVIEVQAVYGYTF	TGTGCCAGCAGTGTGATTGAGGTCCAGGCCGTCTATGGCTACACCTTC
-	TRBV6-5	TRBJ2-7	TRBD2	CASGAGGTSSYEQYF	TGTGCCAGCGGGGCGGGAGGCACTTCCTCCTACGAGCAGTACTTC
-	TRBV7-2	TRBJ2-3	-	CASSLVPQLDTQYF	TGTGCCAGCAGCTTAGTACCCCAGCTAGATACGCAGTATTTT
-	TRBV14	TRBJ2-3	-	CASSGTGVSTQYF	TGTGCCAGCAGCGGGACGGGAGTAAGTACGCAGTATTTT
-	TRBV4-2	TRBJ2-1	TRBD2	CASSQRSTASGDNEQFF	TGTGCCAGCAGCCAACGATCCACGGCTAGCGGGGACAATGAGCAGTTCTTC
-	TRBV18	TRBJ2-2	-	CASSLLPREKASGELFF	TGTGCCAGCTCACTATTACCACGGGAGAAGGCTTCCGGGGAGCTGTTTTTT
-	TRBV7-2	TRBJ2-3	-	CASSITDTQYF	TGTGCCAGCAGCATCACAGATACGCAGTATTTT
-	TRBV21-1	TRBJ2-1	-	CASSKDQGSSYNEQFF	TGTGCCAGCAGCAAAGATCAGGGGAGCTCCTACAATGAGCAGTTCTTC
once	TRBV7-9	TRBJ2-6	-	CASSLGRTGANVLTF	TGTGCCAGCAGCTTAGGTCGCACTGGGGCCAACGTCCTGACTTTC
-	TRBV21-1	TRBJ2-3	-	CASSKPYGSTDTQYF	TGTGCCAGCAGCAAACCTTACGGAAGCACAGATACGCAGTATTTT
-	TRBV10-3	TRBJ1-4	-	CAISEHATNEKLFF	TGTGCCATCAGTGAACATGCAACTAATGAAAAACTGTTTTTT
-	TRBV7-2	TRBJ2-1	TRBD2	CASSPRGTSYNEQFF	TGTGCCAGCAGCCCGCGGGGGACCTCCTACAATGAGCAGTTCTTC
-	TRBV3-1/TRBV3-2	TRBJ2-1	-	CASRELGVNDEQFF	TGTGCCAGCAGAGAACTAGGAGTGAACGATGAGCAGTTCTTC
-	TRBV18	TRBJ2-7	TRBD1	CASSPDRGLYEQYF	TGTGCCAGCTCACCGGACAGGGGCCTCTACGAGCAGTACTTC
few	TRBV5-6	TRBJ1-5	-	CASSRGGYSNQPQHF	TGTGCCAGCAGCCGTGGGGGCTATAGCAATCAGCCCCAGCATTTT
-	TRBV2	TRBJ1-1	-	CASRELSGRAFF	TGTGCCAGCAGGGAACTGTCCGGACGGGCTTTCTTT
-	TRBV18	TRBJ1-2	-	CASSPLGGSYGYTF	TGTGCCAGCTCACCATTAGGCGGGAGCTATGGCTACACCTTC
-	TRBV10-3	TRBJ2-7	TRBD2	CAISEFGLAGEHEQYF	TGTGCCATCAGTGAGTTTGGCCTAGCGGGGGAACACGAGCAGTACTTC
-	TRBV27	TRBJ1-1	TRBD1	CASSLSLRDSVPGTANTEAFF	TGTGCCAGCAGTTTATCGTTACGCGATAGTGTACCCGGGACAGCTAACACTGAAGCTTTCTTT
-	TRBV2	TRBJ1-2	TRBD1	CASRQGAGYTF	TGTGCCAGCAGGCAGGGGGCTGGCTACACCTTC
-	TRBV6-5	TRBJ2-1	TRBD1	CASSSVGTGAYNEQFF	TGTGCCAGCAGTTCCGTTGGGACAGGGGCCTACAATGAGCAGTTCTTC
-	TRBV18	TRBJ1-1	TRBD1	CASSPYRGMRTAFF	TGTGCCAGCTCACCCTACAGGGGAATGCGAACTGCTTTCTTT
few	TRBV7-6	TRBJ1-2	TRBD1	CASSLDPLGGGYTF	TGTGCCAGCAGCTTAGACCCGTTAGGGGGCGGCTACACCTTC
-	TRBV15	TRBJ2-1	TRBD2	CATSSRTSGNFNEQFF	TGTGCCACCAGCAGTCGGACTAGCGGGAACTTCAATGAGCAGTTCTTC
once	TRBV2	TRBJ2-2	TRBD2	CASGGALGGLAGAGTGELFF	TGTGCCAGCGGGGGCGCGCTTGGGGGACTAGCGGGAGCGGGGACCGGGGAGCTGTTTTTT
-	TRBV7-2	TRBJ2-7	TRBD2	CASNRGGLAGSYEQYF	TGTGCCAGCAACCGGGGTGGGCTAGCGGGATCCTACGAGCAGTACTTC
-	TRBV6-5	TRBJ2-5	-	CASSFGGEETQYF	TGTGCCAGCAGTTTTGGTGGAGAAGAGACCCAGTACTTC
-	TRBV28	TRBJ1-1	-	CASRPMEGWTEAFF	TGTGCCAGCAGGCCTATGGAGGGATGGACTGAAGCTTTCTTT
few	TRBV29-1	TRBJ2-5	TRBD1	CSVLPRTGTETQYF	TGCAGCGTTCTTCCCCGGACAGGTACGGAGACCCAGTACTTC
-	TRBV10-3	TRBJ1-1	-	CAISESAGGDNTEAFF	TGTGCCATCAGTGAGTCGGCGGGGGGAGACAACACTGAAGCTTTCTTT
-	TRBV11-3	TRBJ2-7	TRBD1	CASSLGQGDEQYF	TGTGCCAGCAGCTTAGGACAGGGGGACGAGCAGTACTTC
-	TRBV9	TRBJ2-5	TRBD1	CASSVEGAGETQYF	TGTGCCAGCAGCGTAGAGGGGGCAGGGGAGACCCAGTACTTC
-	TRBV5-4	TRBJ1-6	-	CASSLSRNNSPLHF	TGTGCCAGCAGCTTGTCACGAAATAATTCACCCCTCCACTTT
-	TRBV10-1	TRBJ1-2	TRBD1	CASSMGQKLYGYTF	TGCGCCAGCAGCATGGGACAGAAGCTCTATGGCTACACCTTC
-	TRBV11-3	TRBJ2-3	-	CASSLDHPRYTDTQYF	TGTGCCAGCAGCTTAGATCACCCTAGGTACACAGATACGCAGTATTTT
-	TRBV24-1	TRBJ2-2	-	CATSDASPRGAGELFF	TGTGCCACCAGTGACGCTAGTCCCCGCGGGGCCGGGGAGCTGTTTTTT
-	TRBV7-2	TRBJ2-7	-	CASSYGGYEQYF	TGTGCCAGCAGTTATGGAGGCTACGAGCAGTACTTC
-	TRBV12-3/TRBV12-4	TRBJ2-3	TRBD1	CASRDTGADTQYF	TGTGCCAGCAGGGACACAGGGGCAGATACGCAGTATTTT